A single sample gave rise to the 9 T cell receptor beta chains below, sequenced in a study of T cells after yellow fever vaccination. MiXCR was run by TCRdb on the 5' RACE reads, yielding one entry per CDR3 protein. The table records hundreds of thousands of distinct CDR3 sequences, 8.7% of them present only once. This specimen consisted of PBMCs, obtained on the day of the first yellow fever vaccination. The receptor set was obtained from a man aged 18 to 35 who received the YFV17D yellow fever vaccine.

This clonotype turned up a few times. The gene calls are TRBV5-1 and TRBJ1-1; D is unclear. Germline V gives CDR1 SGHRS, CDR2 YFSETQ. CDR3 length: 13 amino acids. Trimming cost V 6 bases and J 1 base, with 10 bases left between them. This CDR3 is CASKEARNTEAFF. Written as DNA, the CDR3 is TGCGCCAGCAAAGAGGCAAGGAACACTGAAGCTTTCTTT. Supplemented by reference TRBV5-1 and TRBJ1-1, the full variable domain reads KAGVTQTPRYLIKTRGQQVTLSCSPISGHRSVSWYQQTPGQGLQFLFEYFSETQRNKGNFPGRFSGRQFSNSRSEMNVSTLELGDSALYLCASKEARNTEAFFGQGTRLTVV.

This clonotype was seen more than once but under ten times. The CDR3 reads CASSFSGTVTEAFF. CDR3 nucleotides: TGTGCCAGCAGTTTCTCCGGGACAGTCACTGAAGCTTTCTTT. This chain connects TRBV12-3 or TRBV12-4 to TRBJ1-1, with 7 bases that match TRBD1. The CDR3 consists of 14 residues. Germline trimming cut 3 bases from V and 4 bases from J; bases unmatched to any gene: 5.

The chain recombines TRBV5-1 with TRBJ2-3; unclear D gene. The V gene's germline CDR1 is SGHRS and CDR2 YFSETQ. The CDR3 loop spans 14 amino acids. Trimming cost V 0 bases and J 4 bases, with 9 bases left between them. The chain's CDR3 is CASSLGGRSDTQYF. CDR3 DNA sequence: TGCGCCAGCAGCTTGGGCGGCAGATCAGATACGCAGTATTTT.

This clonotype appeared a few times. This rearrangement joins TRBV6-5 to TRBJ1-4; D remains unclear. The V gene lost 4 bases and the J gene lost 8 bases, with 20 bases spanning the gap. The V gene's germline CDR1 is MNHEY and CDR2 SVGAGI. The CDR3 extends over 16 amino acids. CDR3 in amino acids: CASSSLSGSGEEKLFF. The CDR3 DNA reads as TGTGCCAGCAGTTCTTTATCGGGGTCCGGGGAAGAAAAACTGTTTTTT.

This sequence joins TRBV19 and TRBJ2-1; TRBD2 agrees at 9 bases. CDR1 and CDR2 from the germline V gene are LNHDA and SQIVND (reference sequence). This CDR3 has 15 amino acids. V dropped 3 bases and J dropped 6; count of bases not matched to a gene: 6. CDR3 region: CASSIHAGGSNEQFF. In DNA form, the CDR3 reads TGTGCCAGTAGTATCCATGCGGGGGGGAGCAATGAGCAGTTCTTC.

V and J are TRBV28 and TRBJ2-1; D is tentatively TRBD1 or TRBD2 (5 bases each). There are 13 residues in the CDR3. CDR1 is MDHEN, CDR2 SYDVKM, per germline. V lost 8 bases and J 12 bases, leaving 20 bases between the germline ends. The CDR3 protein is CASGQVAPRGQFF. The DNA for the CDR3 is TGTGCCAGCGGCCAGGTGGCCCCGAGGGGGCAGTTCTTC.

The V and J genes are TRBV19 and TRBJ1-6; D remains unclear. The germline V gene encodes CDR1 LNHDA and CDR2 SQIVND (reference sequence). There are 14 residues in the CDR3. Trimming pared 2 bases from V and 5 bases from J, leaving 7 bases between. Here the CDR3 reads CASSIISNNSPLHF. CDR3 coding DNA: TGTGCCAGTAGTATAATATCGAATAATTCACCCCTCCACTTT.

This clonotype was found a few times. This chain connects TRBV10-3 to TRBJ2-4, with D possibly being TRBD1 (5 bases). With 6 bases removed from V and 4 bases from J, the gap between germline ends came to 13 bases. The length of the CDR3 is 14 residues. CDR1 is ENHRY and CDR2 is SYGVKD in the germline V gene. CDR3 sequence (DNA): TGTGCCATCAGCGGTACAGGAGAGAAAAACATTCAGTACTTC. Protein product: CAISGTGEKNIQYF.

The chain links TRBV30 to TRBJ1-3; possibly TRBD1 for D (5 bases). V was cut by 3 bases and J by 3 bases, with 12 bases left in between. There are 14 residues in the CDR3. Germline values: CDR1 GTSNPN, CDR2 SVGIG (reference sequence). The CDR3 DNA is TGTGCCTGGAGCGGGCGCGGGGGTGGAAACACCATATATTTT. Protein product: CAWSGRGGGNTIYF. Using reference TRBV30 and TRBJ1-3 for the parts outside the CDR3, the full variable domain is SQTIHQWPATLVQPVGSPLSLECTVEGTSNPNLYWYRQAAGRGLQLLFYSVGIGQISSEVPQNLSASRPQDRQFILSSKKLLLSDSGFYLCAWSGRGGGNTIYFGEGSWLTVV.